Reported below is one T cell receptor (beta chain). The antigen remains undetermined. The data are from a study of long-term antiretroviral therapy in people with HIV. Broader study findings: Participants lacked recorded data on ART adherence, viral resistance or therapy changes. Controls showed broader CDR3 length ranges than did the HIV repertoires.

All participants with HIV were treated in the United States. Sequencing used immunoSEQ v3.0 at survey level. TCRdb keeps only in-frame clones here, not all; method: immunoSEQ multiplex PCR. This sample has 25,000 to 30,000 clones; about 86% occur once, and the top ten carry around 5%. The CDR3 spans 14 residues. Trimming left V 5 bases short and J 2 bases short, with 12 bases between. CDR1 SNHLY and CDR2 FYNNEI come from the germline V gene. Sample: unsorted PBMCs, taken 0.8 years after starting antiretroviral therapy. The chain employs TRBV2 and TRBJ2-5; a weak D match, TRBD1 (5 bases). The receptor comes from a woman in her twenties or thirties with HIV. The CDR3 is CASSNGQLQETQYF. Here the CDR3 DNA reads TGTGCCAGCAGTAATGGACAATTACAAGAGACCCAGTACTTC.